Listed here are 28 T cell receptor beta chains from one sample, sequenced in a study of T-cell reconstitution after alpha-beta-depleted transplantation in children. Library preparation (for TCRbeta) was performed with unique molecular identifiers. TCRdb independently ran MiXCR on the PCR reads; one entry per CDR3 protein. The table has 200,000 to 250,000 distinct CDR3 sequences, around 7.5% seen once. This specimen was PBMCs, mostly from graft donor cells, taken 180 days after TCRalphabeta/CD19-depleted stem cell transplant. All receptors come from a male patient between 10 and 17 years old who had a stem cell transplant for acute lymphoblastic leukemia, so the T cells may come from the graft donor.

About this clonotype itself: A much larger clone lies one base from this, so it may be a read error. The CDR3 sequence: CASSTGAPGVLEAFF. The CDR3 bases are TGCGCCAGCAGCACCGGGGCCCCGGGGGTCCTCGAGGCTTTCTTT. The V call is TRBV5-1, the J call TRBJ1-1, with D perhaps TRBD1 (5 bases). With 4 bases removed from V and 11 bases from J, the gap between germline ends came to 24 bases. The CDR3 runs 15 residues. The V gene's germline CDR1 is SGHRS and CDR2 YFSETQ.

This clonotype was observed many times. This rearrangement joins TRBV2 to TRBJ2-1; D may correspond to TRBD1 or TRBD2 (5 bases each). The CDR3 runs 15 residues. V was trimmed by 5 bases and J by 0 bases, leaving 11 bases between them. Per the germline V gene, CDR1 is SNHLY and CDR2 is FYNNEI. CDR3 loop: CASSLRGRSYNEQFF. The CDR3, as DNA: TGTGCCAGCAGTTTGAGGGGACGCTCCTACAATGAGCAGTTCTTC.

This clonotype was detected a few times. The chain recombines TRBV3-1 with TRBJ2-1, with 7 nucleotides matching TRBD2. Germline V gives CDR1 LGHDT, CDR2 YNNKEL (reference sequence). The trim removed 3 bases at V and 10 bases at J, leaving 3 bases unmatched. The CDR3 runs to 12 residues. CDR3 loop: CASSQVLAEQFF. The CDR3 DNA reads as TGTGCCAGCAGCCAGGTACTAGCGGAGCAGTTCTTC.

This clonotype was counted ten times or more. The rearrangement uses TRBV20-1 and TRBJ2-1; 10 bases agree with TRBD2. Per germline, CDR1 DFQATT and CDR2 SNEGSKA (reference sequence). The CDR3 is 15 amino acids. With 0 bases clipped from V and 10 bases from J, the junction kept 9 bases outside the gene matches. The CDR3 sequence: CSARDPQRGGREQFF. The CDR3 coding sequence is TGCAGTGCTAGAGACCCCCAGCGGGGGGGCCGAGAGCAGTTCTTC.

This clonotype was seen ten or more times. The rearrangement joins TRBV7-9 to TRBJ2-7; D is perhaps TRBD1 (5 bases). This CDR3 has 12 residues. Germline CDR1 reads SEHNR; CDR2 reads FQNEAQ (reference sequence). V lost 6 bases and J lost 5, with 11 bases in between. CDR3 bases: TGTGCCAGCAGGGGCTTAGGGGACGAGCAGTACTTC. Translation: CASRGLGDEQYF.

This chain uses TRBV4-1 with TRBJ2-7; 8 bases map to TRBD2. V lost 1 base and J lost 3; bases outside the gene matches: 5. Germline V gene lookup returns CDR1 MGHRA and CDR2 YSYEKL. This CDR3 region has 15 residues. CDR3 sequence: CASSQATSVHYEQYF. CDR3 nucleotide sequence: TGCGCCAGCAGCCAAGCGACTAGCGTACACTACGAGCAGTACTTC.

The chain has TRBV18 and TRBJ2-3; TRBD1 matches 9 bases. The germline gives CDR1 KGHSH, CDR2 LQKENI. Germline trimming cut 5 bases from V and 3 bases from J; bases unmatched to any gene: 3. The CDR3 has 14 amino acids. This CDR3 is CASSSDRGTDTQYF. In nucleotides, the CDR3 is TGTGCCAGCTCATCGGACAGGGGTACAGATACGCAGTATTTT.

This clonotype was counted at least ten times. CDR3 in DNA: TGTGCCAGCAGCTATAGCTCCTACAATGAGCAGTTCTTC. As protein: CASSYSSYNEQFF. The genes are TRBV9 and TRBJ2-1; D call uncertain. The CDR3 is 13 residues long. Per germline, CDR1 SGDLS and CDR2 YYNGEE. V was clipped by 4 bases and J by 0 bases, with 5 bases between them.

The rearrangement joins TRBV7-3 to TRBJ1-3; D ambiguous. Germline CDR1 reads SGHTA; CDR2 reads FQGTGA. The V end lost 1 base, the J end lost 0 bases, and 7 bases lay between the germline ends. The CDR3 has 15 residues. CDR3 coding DNA: TGTGCCAGCAGCTTAAGACACAGCTCTGGAAACACCATATATTTT. This encodes CASSLRHSSGNTIYF.

This clonotype was observed many times. The chain combines TRBV20-1 with TRBJ1-1, with D unclear. Trimming removed 5 bases from V and 2 bases from J, with 12 bases in between. The CDR3 covers 13 residues. From germline, CDR1 is DFQATT and CDR2 SNEGSKA (reference sequence). DNA for the CDR3: TGCAGTGCTTATTCGGGCCACAACACTGAAGCTTTCTTT. Residues: CSAYSGHNTEAFF.

A note on this clonotype: With a much larger clone just one base away, this may be a read error. The V call is TRBV11-2, the J call TRBJ1-2; unclear D gene. Germline CDR1 and CDR2: SGHAT and FQNNGV. Trimming cost V 0 bases and J 6 bases, with 14 bases left between them. The CDR3 consists of 15 residues. This chain's CDR3 is CASSLEGRVVDGYTF. As DNA, the CDR3 is TGTGCCAGCAGCTTAGAGGGGAGAGTGGTCGATGGCTACACCTTC.

This clonotype was recorded many times. The V call is TRBV7-2, the J call TRBJ1-5, with D tentatively TRBD1 (6 bases). The CDR3 is made up of 16 amino acids. The germline V gene encodes CDR1 SGHTA and CDR2 FQGNSA. The V and J ends lost 1 base and 4 bases respectively, with 14 bases between them. The CDR3 loop reads CASSLGGTRVNQPQHF. As DNA, the CDR3 is TGTGCCAGCAGCTTAGGCGGGACACGGGTGAATCAGCCCCAGCATTTT.

The table lists this clonotype with many counts. This chain joins TRBV6-2 or TRBV6-3 and TRBJ2-1; D remains ambiguous. Trimming pared 7 bases from V and 6 bases from J, leaving 10 bases between. CDR1 and CDR2 from the germline V gene are MNHEY and SVGEGT. The CDR3 is made up of 12 amino acids. CDR3 region: CASKRALNEQFF. CDR3 DNA: TGTGCCAGCAAAAGGGCACTCAATGAGCAGTTCTTC.

This clonotype was detected ten times or more. The chain couples TRBV10-3 to TRBJ1-4; the match to TRBD1 covers 9 bases. The germline V gene has CDR1 ENHRY and CDR2 SYGVKD. The length of the CDR3 is 15 residues. Trimming took 6 bases from V and 7 from J; bases not matched to a gene: 9. CDR3 bases: TGTGCCATCAGAGCGACAGGGGGAGTGGGTGAAAAACTGTTTTTT. This encodes CAIRATGGVGEKLFF.

This clonotype was found many times. This chain connects TRBV12-3 or TRBV12-4 to TRBJ2-7; TRBD1 aligns across 8 bases. Unmatched junction bases numbered 2, after V lost 6 bases and J lost 7 bases. This CDR3 is built from 11 residues. The CDR3 loop is CASRTGEEQYF. CDR3 nucleotides: TGTGCCAGCAGGACAGGGGAAGAGCAGTACTTC.

This clonotype has ten or more counts. CDR3 in amino acids: CASSPRTGGTYEQYF. CDR3 DNA: TGTGCCAGCAGCCCTCGGACAGGGGGGACCTACGAGCAGTACTTC. The chain recombines TRBV9 with TRBJ2-7; 10 positions match TRBD1. Germline-derived CDR1 and CDR2 are SGDLS and YYNGEE. The CDR3 has 15 amino acids. V lost 4 bases to trimming and J lost 2 bases; unmatched junction nucleotides: 6.

This clonotype has a count of ten or more. The chain is built from TRBV28 and TRBJ2-1, with TRBD2 matching over 8 bases. V shed 7 bases, J shed 3 bases, and the junction held 5 bases outside the gene matches. This CDR3 has 14 amino acids. CDR1 is MDHEN and CDR2 is SYDVKM in the germline V gene. The CDR3 is CASILAGGYNEQFF. The DNA of the CDR3 is TGTGCCAGCATCTTGGCGGGAGGCTACAATGAGCAGTTCTTC. The full variable domain, its missing parts supplied by reference TRBV28 and TRBJ2-1, is DVKVTQSSRYLVKRTGEKVFLECVQDMDHENMFWYRQDPGLGLRLIYFSYDVKMKEKGDIPEGYSVSREKKERFSLILESASTNQTSMYLCASILAGGYNEQFFGPGTRLTVL.

This clonotype was observed at least ten times. V is TRBV4-2 and J is TRBJ2-3; the D is unclear. The CDR3 extends over 12 amino acids. Trimming stripped 0 bases from V and 7 bases from J, with 5 bases between. Germline CDR1 is LGHNA and CDR2 is YNFKEQ. CDR3 DNA: TGTGCCAGCAGCCAAGATAAAAATACGCAGTATTTT. Protein: CASSQDKNTQYF.

This clonotype was seen many times. This chain uses TRBV20-1 with TRBJ1-1, with D maybe TRBD1 (5 bases). This CDR3 has 14 residues. CDR1 and CDR2 from the germline V gene are DFQATT and SNEGSKA (reference sequence). V shed 0 bases and J shed 0 bases, with 8 bases lying between them. The CDR3 spells CSAREGTVNTEAFF. CDR3 coding DNA: TGCAGTGCTAGAGAAGGGACCGTGAACACTGAAGCTTTCTTT.

This clonotype showed up many times. The V and J genes are TRBV7-9 and TRBJ2-2; the D gene could be TRBD1 or TRBD2 (5 bases each). Germline V gene lookup returns CDR1 SEHNR and CDR2 FQNEAQ (reference sequence). This CDR3 comprises 15 residues. V lost 1 base to trimming and J lost 2 bases, with 8 bases between them. The CDR3 reads CASSLGGPNTGELFF. The CDR3 DNA follows: TGTGCCAGCAGCTTAGGGGGACCAAACACCGGGGAGCTGTTTTTT.

This clonotype came up many times. The genes are TRBV4-3 and TRBJ2-7, with TRBD2 matching over 13 bases. Germline trimming cut 4 bases from V and 3 bases from J; bases unmatched to any gene: 3. CDR3 length: 15 residues. The V gene's germline CDR1 is LGHNA and CDR2 YSLEER. The CDR3 DNA is TGCGCCAGCAGCCCAGGGACTAGCGGGGTCTACGAGCAGTACTTC. Translated: CASSPGTSGVYEQYF.

In this sample, this clonotype turned up many times. This chain joins TRBV3-1 and TRBJ2-3; 11 bases align to TRBD2. This CDR3 region has 16 residues. V dropped 4 bases and J dropped 2; count of bases not matched to a gene: 5. The germline CDR1 and CDR2 sequences are LGHDT and YNNKEL (reference sequence). CDR3 coding DNA: TGTGCCAGCAGCCCTCTAGCGGGAGGAAACACAGATACGCAGTATTTT. Its translation is CASSPLAGGNTDTQYF.

This clonotype was counted ten times or more. This sequence joins TRBV29-1 and TRBJ2-7; possibly TRBD1 for D (5 bases). V was pared by 2 bases and J by 6 bases, with 8 bases between. The CDR3 extends over 11 amino acids. Germline lookup yields CDR1 SQVTM and CDR2 ANQGSEA. CDR3 nucleotides: TGCAGCGTTGAATCCAGGGCCGAGCAGTACTTC. Protein sequence: CSVESRAEQYF.

In this sample, this clonotype turned up a few times. Germline and junction disagree at one end, which may indicate a read error. The gene calls are TRBV19 and TRBJ1-1, with a weak D call TRBD1 (6 bases). The CDR3 spans 12 residues. Germline CDR1 LNHDA, CDR2 SQIVND (reference sequence). The CDR3 protein is CASRIGGTEAFF. CDR3 bases: TGTGCCAGTAGGATAGGGGGGACTGAAGCTTTCTTT.

This clonotype was recorded many times. The rearrangement links TRBV28 to TRBJ2-7; D is perhaps TRBD1 or TRBD2 (5 bases each). The CDR3 extends over 14 amino acids. The V gene's germline CDR1 is MDHEN and CDR2 SYDVKM. Trimming removed 6 bases from V and 4 bases from J, with 16 bases in between. The CDR3: CASSPSGKGYEQYF. CDR3 sequence (DNA): TGTGCCAGCAGCCCCTCCGGGAAGGGGTACGAGCAGTACTTC.

This clonotype was seen many times. The chain combines TRBV28 with TRBJ1-5; D uncertain. The CDR3 sequence is 15 residues long. V was clipped by 3 bases and J by 0 bases, with 9 bases between them. Germline loops: CDR1 MDHEN, CDR2 SYDVKM. DNA of the CDR3: TGTGCCAGCAGTTTTTGGTCAGATAGCAATCAGCCCCAGCATTTT. The encoded protein is CASSFWSDSNQPQHF.

This clonotype has at least ten counts. The rearrangement links TRBV12-3 or TRBV12-4 to TRBJ2-3; D call uncertain. There are 15 residues in the CDR3. The V end was cut by 6 bases, the J end by 0 bases, with 13 bases between. CDR3 sequence: CASSPRKKSTDTQYF. The CDR3 DNA sequence: TGTGCCAGCAGCCCTCGTAAAAAGAGCACAGATACGCAGTATTTT.

This clonotype was picked up many times. This sequence joins TRBV3-1 and TRBJ2-1; 11 positions agree with TRBD2. In germline, CDR1 is LGHDT, CDR2 YNNKEL (reference sequence). V shed 1 base, J shed 0 bases, and the junction held 11 bases outside the gene matches. This CDR3 region has 20 residues. CDR3 DNA sequence: TGTGCCAGCAGCCAAGCAAGAGGGCCTAGCGGGAGGAGCTCCTACAATGAGCAGTTCTTC. This translates into CASSQARGPSGRSSYNEQFF.